This T cell receptor (beta chain) was recorded in a study of blood T cell repertoires in COVID-19. Study in general: The United States, Italy and Spain were the sources of the acute and convalescent COVID-19 samples.

The germline CDR1 and CDR2 sequences are SGHVS and FNYEAQ. The V and J ends lost 3 bases and 6 bases respectively, with 27 bases between them. CDR3 length: 19 residues. In the authors' workflow: Reference gene primer amplification in the assay estimated nucleated cell counts. Sequenced by immunoSEQ multiplex PCR; TCRdb stores in-frame clones only, minus some. V and J calls and clone size come straight from that table; D and trimming were deduced from the DNA. The data contain about 70,000 clones, about 82% of them singletons. This TCR came from a woman in her sixties with acute or convalescent COVID-19. Sample: peripheral blood. The V call is TRBV7-6, the J call TRBJ2-1; weak D call: TRBD2 (6 bases). This chain's CDR3 is CASSLRPYSSVALGNEQFF. In nucleotides, the CDR3 is TGTGCCAGCAGCTTGCGCCCCTACTCTAGCGTCGCTTTGGGCAATGAGCAGTTCTTC.